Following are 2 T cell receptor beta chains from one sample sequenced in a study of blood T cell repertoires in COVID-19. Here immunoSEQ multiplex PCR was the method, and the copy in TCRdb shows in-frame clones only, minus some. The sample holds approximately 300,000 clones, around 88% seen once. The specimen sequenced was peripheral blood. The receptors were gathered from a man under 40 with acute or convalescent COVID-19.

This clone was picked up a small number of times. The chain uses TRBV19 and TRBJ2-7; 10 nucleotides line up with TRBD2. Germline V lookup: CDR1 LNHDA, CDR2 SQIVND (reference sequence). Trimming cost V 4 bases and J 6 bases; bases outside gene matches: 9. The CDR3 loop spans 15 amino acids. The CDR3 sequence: CASSTTLAGVGEQYF. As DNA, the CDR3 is TGTGCCAGTAGTACCACCCTAGCGGGAGTAGGCGAGCAGTACTTC.

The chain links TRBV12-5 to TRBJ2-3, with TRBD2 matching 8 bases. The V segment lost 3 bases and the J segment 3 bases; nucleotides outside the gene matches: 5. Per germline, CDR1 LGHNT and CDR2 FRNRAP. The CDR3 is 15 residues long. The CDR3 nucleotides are TGTGCTAGTGGTTTCGGGGGGGGAGAAACAGATACGCAGTATTTT. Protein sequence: CASGFGGGETDTQYF.